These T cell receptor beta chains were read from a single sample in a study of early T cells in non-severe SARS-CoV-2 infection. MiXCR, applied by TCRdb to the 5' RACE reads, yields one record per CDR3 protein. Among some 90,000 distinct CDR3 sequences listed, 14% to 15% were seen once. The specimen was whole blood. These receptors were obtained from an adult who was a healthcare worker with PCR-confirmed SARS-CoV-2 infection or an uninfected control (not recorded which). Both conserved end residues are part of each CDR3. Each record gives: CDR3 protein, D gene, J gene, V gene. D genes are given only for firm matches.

CDR3 protein: CASSLRQVSGANVLTF
D gene: NA
J gene: TRBJ2-6
V gene: TRBV5-1

CDR3 protein: CAIEGEAGATTDTQYF
D gene: TRBD2
J gene: TRBJ2-3
V gene: TRBV7-9

CDR3 protein: CASSLVRGPPYEQYF
D gene: NA
J gene: TRBJ2-7
V gene: TRBV7-6

CDR3 protein: CASSYQVGHGYTF
D gene: NA
J gene: TRBJ1-2
V gene: TRBV6-2/TRBV6-3

CDR3 protein: CATQFGFSGERETQYF
D gene: NA
J gene: TRBJ2-5
V gene: TRBV10-3

CDR3 protein: CASSPGQGANEQFF
D gene: TRBD1
J gene: TRBJ2-1
V gene: TRBV27

CDR3 protein: CASSLNGRVDEQYF
D gene: TRBD2
J gene: TRBJ2-7
V gene: TRBV7-2

CDR3 protein: CASKEELAKNIQYF
D gene: NA
J gene: TRBJ2-4
V gene: TRBV19

CDR3 protein: CASSPRTAGVDTQYF
D gene: NA
J gene: TRBJ2-3
V gene: TRBV27

CDR3 protein: CSARVQPNQPQHF
D gene: NA
J gene: TRBJ1-5
V gene: TRBV20-1

CDR3 protein: CASSLDRAANTGELFF
D gene: NA
J gene: TRBJ2-2
V gene: TRBV11-2

CDR3 protein: CASSLRLAGLYEQYF
D gene: TRBD2
J gene: TRBJ2-7
V gene: TRBV6-2/TRBV6-3

CDR3 protein: CASSIGRSEDGYTF
D gene: NA
J gene: TRBJ1-2
V gene: TRBV5-1

CDR3 protein: CAIRTGAGETQYF
D gene: TRBD1
J gene: TRBJ2-5
V gene: TRBV10-3

CDR3 protein: CSAPGTSGVTDTQYF
D gene: TRBD2
J gene: TRBJ2-3
V gene: TRBV20-1

CDR3 protein: CASSSAHASLAFF
D gene: NA
J gene: TRBJ1-1
V gene: TRBV12-3/TRBV12-4

CDR3 protein: CASSLGGTGVKNIQYF
D gene: TRBD1
J gene: TRBJ2-4
V gene: TRBV7-9

CDR3 protein: CSVDREPQGEQFF
D gene: NA
J gene: TRBJ2-1
V gene: TRBV29-1

CDR3 protein: CAIRETGTEQYF
D gene: TRBD1
J gene: TRBJ2-7
V gene: TRBV10-3

CDR3 protein: CASRSDRGKDFRTQYF
D gene: TRBD1
J gene: TRBJ2-5
V gene: TRBV28

CDR3 protein: CASSQAGEAFF
D gene: NA
J gene: TRBJ1-1
V gene: TRBV3-1

CDR3 protein: CASSLRGDWNIQYF
D gene: NA
J gene: TRBJ2-4
V gene: TRBV27

CDR3 protein: CSVEGLAGRAEQFF
D gene: TRBD2
J gene: TRBJ2-1
V gene: TRBV29-1

CDR3 protein: CASSYREGNGYTF
D gene: NA
J gene: TRBJ1-2
V gene: TRBV27

CDR3 protein: CATRANQETQYF
D gene: NA
J gene: TRBJ2-5
V gene: TRBV2

CDR3 protein: CASSLGGPYEQYF
D gene: NA
J gene: TRBJ2-7
V gene: TRBV7-9

CDR3 protein: CASSEQSGRTQYF
D gene: NA
J gene: TRBJ2-3
V gene: TRBV2

CDR3 protein: CASHTGDNSPLHF
D gene: TRBD1
J gene: TRBJ1-6
V gene: TRBV5-4

CDR3 protein: CASSYDSVEPLHF
D gene: NA
J gene: TRBJ1-6
V gene: TRBV6-5

CDR3 protein: CASSMWTGSAGANVLTF
D gene: TRBD1
J gene: TRBJ2-6
V gene: TRBV5-1

CDR3 protein: CAGSWDRDTEAFF
D gene: TRBD1
J gene: TRBJ1-1
V gene: TRBV5-6

CDR3 protein: CASSARQAYNEQFF
D gene: NA
J gene: TRBJ2-1
V gene: TRBV25-1

CDR3 protein: CASSLTDNQPQHF
D gene: NA
J gene: TRBJ1-5
V gene: TRBV12-3/TRBV12-4

CDR3 protein: CASSLLGGGPDTQYF
D gene: TRBD2
J gene: TRBJ2-3
V gene: TRBV7-8

CDR3 protein: CASSVWRDHQFF
D gene: NA
J gene: TRBJ2-1
V gene: TRBV6-1

CDR3 protein: CASLLLQGARYEQYF
D gene: TRBD1
J gene: TRBJ2-7
V gene: TRBV10-1

CDR3 protein: CASSFSLTDTQYF
D gene: NA
J gene: TRBJ2-3
V gene: TRBV28

CDR3 protein: CATGRPNEKLFF
D gene: NA
J gene: TRBJ1-4
V gene: TRBV15

CDR3 protein: CASRKDGKETQYF
D gene: NA
J gene: TRBJ2-5
V gene: TRBV6-2/TRBV6-3

CDR3 protein: CASGRPTGELFF
D gene: NA
J gene: TRBJ2-2
V gene: TRBV2

CDR3 protein: CASSLNRGQSYEQYF
D gene: NA
J gene: TRBJ2-7
V gene: TRBV12-3/TRBV12-4

CDR3 protein: CASSLTAEKLFF
D gene: NA
J gene: TRBJ1-4
V gene: TRBV5-5

CDR3 protein: CASSSGLAGGEQYF
D gene: TRBD2
J gene: TRBJ2-7
V gene: TRBV7-2

CDR3 protein: CASIKGAVGNTIYF
D gene: TRBD1
J gene: TRBJ1-3
V gene: TRBV12-3/TRBV12-4

CDR3 protein: CASIPSPDGSNQPQHF
D gene: NA
J gene: TRBJ1-5
V gene: TRBV19

CDR3 protein: CSVAQGNTEAFF
D gene: NA
J gene: TRBJ1-1
V gene: TRBV29-1

CDR3 protein: CASTASDSGANVLTF
D gene: NA
J gene: TRBJ2-6
V gene: TRBV6-2/TRBV6-3

CDR3 protein: CASSLLRGRTYNEQFF
D gene: NA
J gene: TRBJ2-1
V gene: TRBV11-2

CDR3 protein: CASSFRRKETQYF
D gene: NA
J gene: TRBJ2-5
V gene: TRBV28

CDR3 protein: CASSEGYLANEKLFF
D gene: NA
J gene: TRBJ1-4
V gene: TRBV4-1

CDR3 protein: CASSVSEQGNSPLHF
D gene: TRBD1
J gene: TRBJ1-6
V gene: TRBV9

CDR3 protein: CASSSGYNEQLF
D gene: NA
J gene: TRBJ2-1
V gene: TRBV7-8

CDR3 protein: CASSLATAPGSNQPQHF
D gene: NA
J gene: TRBJ1-5
V gene: TRBV5-8

CDR3 protein: CASSAGTGRPDTQYF
D gene: TRBD1
J gene: TRBJ2-3
V gene: TRBV12-3/TRBV12-4